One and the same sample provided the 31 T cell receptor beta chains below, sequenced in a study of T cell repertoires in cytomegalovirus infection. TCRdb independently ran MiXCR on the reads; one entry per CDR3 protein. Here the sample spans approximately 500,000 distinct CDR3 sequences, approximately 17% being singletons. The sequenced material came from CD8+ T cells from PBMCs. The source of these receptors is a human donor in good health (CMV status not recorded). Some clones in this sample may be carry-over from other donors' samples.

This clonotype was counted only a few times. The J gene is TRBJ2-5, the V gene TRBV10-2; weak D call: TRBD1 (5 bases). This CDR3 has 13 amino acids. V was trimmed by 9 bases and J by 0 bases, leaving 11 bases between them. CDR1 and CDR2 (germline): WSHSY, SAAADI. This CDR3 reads CASKGINQETQYF. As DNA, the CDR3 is TGCGCCAGTAAGGGGATAAACCAAGAGACCCAGTACTTC.

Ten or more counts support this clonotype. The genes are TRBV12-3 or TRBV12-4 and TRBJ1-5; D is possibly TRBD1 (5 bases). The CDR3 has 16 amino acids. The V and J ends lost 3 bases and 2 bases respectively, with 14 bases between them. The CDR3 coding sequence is TGTGCCAGCAGTTTCCTGGGGGTGGACGGCAATCAGCCCCAGCATTTT. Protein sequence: CASSFLGVDGNQPQHF.

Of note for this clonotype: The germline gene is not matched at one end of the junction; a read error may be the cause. The CDR3 region has the DNA TGCTCCAGCAGCATGGTGGCAGGAATGAACACTGAAGCTTTCTTT. As protein: CSSSMVAGMNTEAFF. V usage is TRBV7-3 and J usage is TRBJ1-1; no firm D call. This CDR3 has 15 amino acids. Germline V gene data show CDR1 as SGHTA and CDR2 as FQGTGA.

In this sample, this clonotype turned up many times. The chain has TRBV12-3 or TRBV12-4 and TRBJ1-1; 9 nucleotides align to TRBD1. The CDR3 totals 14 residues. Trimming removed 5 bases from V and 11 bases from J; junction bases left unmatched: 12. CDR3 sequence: CASSPGTGTGGAFF. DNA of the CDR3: TGTGCCAGCAGTCCCGGGACAGGGACTGGTGGGGCTTTCTTT.

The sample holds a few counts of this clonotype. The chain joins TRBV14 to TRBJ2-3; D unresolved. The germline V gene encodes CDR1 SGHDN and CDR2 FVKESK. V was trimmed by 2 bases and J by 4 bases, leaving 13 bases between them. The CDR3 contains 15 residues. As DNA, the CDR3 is TGTGCCAGCAGCCAATACTCTTCGTCGGCAGATACGCAGTATTTT. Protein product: CASSQYSSSADTQYF.

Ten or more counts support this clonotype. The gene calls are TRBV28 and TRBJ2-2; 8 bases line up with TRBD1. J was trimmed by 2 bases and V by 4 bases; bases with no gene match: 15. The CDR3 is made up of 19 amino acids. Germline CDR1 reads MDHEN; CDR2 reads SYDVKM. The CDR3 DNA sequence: TGTGCCAGCAGTTACGCCACGACGGGACAGGTTCCCAACACCGGGGAGCTGTTTTTT. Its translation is CASSYATTGQVPNTGELFF. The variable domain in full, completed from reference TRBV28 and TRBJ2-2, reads DVKVTQSSRYLVKRTGEKVFLECVQDMDHENMFWYRQDPGLGLRLIYFSYDVKMKEKGDIPEGYSVSREKKERFSLILESASTNQTSMYLCASSYATTGQVPNTGELFFGEGSRLTVL.

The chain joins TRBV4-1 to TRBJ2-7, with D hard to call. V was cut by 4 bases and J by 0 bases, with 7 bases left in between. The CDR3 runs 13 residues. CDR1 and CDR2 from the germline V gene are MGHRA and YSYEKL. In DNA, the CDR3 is TGCGCCAGCAGCCCTGGGTTCTCCTACGAGCAGTACTTC. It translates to CASSPGFSYEQYF.

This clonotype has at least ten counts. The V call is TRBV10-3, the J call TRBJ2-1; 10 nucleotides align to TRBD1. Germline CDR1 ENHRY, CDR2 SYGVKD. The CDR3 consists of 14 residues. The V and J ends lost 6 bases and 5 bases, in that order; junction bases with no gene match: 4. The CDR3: CAIRGQGSDNEQFF. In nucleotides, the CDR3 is TGTGCCATCAGGGGACAGGGGAGCGACAATGAGCAGTTCTTC.

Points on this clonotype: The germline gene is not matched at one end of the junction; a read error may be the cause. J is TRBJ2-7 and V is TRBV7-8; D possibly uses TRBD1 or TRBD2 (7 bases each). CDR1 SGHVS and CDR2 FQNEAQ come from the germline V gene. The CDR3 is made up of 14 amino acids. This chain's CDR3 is CASGTELMSYKQYF. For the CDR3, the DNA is TGTGCAAGCGGGACAGAGCTTATGTCCTACAAGCAGTACTTC.

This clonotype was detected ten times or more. CDR3 loop: CATSGVVDRSTYEQYF. The CDR3 region has the DNA TGTGCCACCTCGGGTGTGGTCGACAGGTCCACCTACGAGCAGTACTTC. The chain recombines TRBV2 with TRBJ2-7, with a weak D call TRBD1 (6 bases). Between the trimmed V and J ends, which lost 10 bases and 2 bases, there was a span of 24 bases. Per germline, CDR1 SNHLY and CDR2 FYNNEI. The length of the CDR3 is 16 residues.

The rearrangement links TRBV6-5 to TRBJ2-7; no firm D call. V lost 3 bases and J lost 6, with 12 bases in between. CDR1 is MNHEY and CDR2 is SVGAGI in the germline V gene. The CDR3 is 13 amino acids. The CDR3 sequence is CASSYSNLGEQYF. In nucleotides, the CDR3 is TGTGCCAGCAGTTATTCCAATTTAGGCGAGCAGTACTTC.

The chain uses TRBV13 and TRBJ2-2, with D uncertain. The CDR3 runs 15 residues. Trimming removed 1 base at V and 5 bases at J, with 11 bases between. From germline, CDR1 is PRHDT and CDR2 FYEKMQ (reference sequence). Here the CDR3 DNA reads TGTGCCAGCAGCTTAGAGGGCCGAGAGACCGGGGAGCTGTTTTTT. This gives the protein CASSLEGRETGELFF.

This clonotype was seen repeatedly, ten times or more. The CDR3 loop is CASSSNRREPYGYTF. CDR3 in DNA: TGTGCCAGCAGCTCTAACCGACGAGAACCCTATGGCTACACCTTC. V and J are TRBV7-9 and TRBJ1-2; D unclear. Looked up from germline, CDR1 is SEHNR and CDR2 is FQNEAQ (reference sequence). The length of the CDR3 is 15 residues. Trimming took 4 bases from V and 4 from J, leaving 16 bases between them.

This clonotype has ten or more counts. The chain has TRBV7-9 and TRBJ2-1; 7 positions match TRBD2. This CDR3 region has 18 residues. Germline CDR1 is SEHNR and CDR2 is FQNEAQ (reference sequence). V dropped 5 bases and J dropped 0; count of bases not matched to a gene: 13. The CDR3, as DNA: TGTGCCAGCAGCCCCCAGGAGGCTAGCGGAAGCTCCTACAATGAGCAGTTCTTC. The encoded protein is CASSPQEASGSSYNEQFF.

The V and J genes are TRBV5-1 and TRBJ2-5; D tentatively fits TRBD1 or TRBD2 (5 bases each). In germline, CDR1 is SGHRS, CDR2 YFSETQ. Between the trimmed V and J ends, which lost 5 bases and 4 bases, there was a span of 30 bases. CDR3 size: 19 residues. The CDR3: CASRSPSSRVRGPGETQYF. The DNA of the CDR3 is TGCGCCAGCAGGTCCCCGAGCAGCAGGGTACGGGGACCCGGAGAGACCCAGTACTTC.

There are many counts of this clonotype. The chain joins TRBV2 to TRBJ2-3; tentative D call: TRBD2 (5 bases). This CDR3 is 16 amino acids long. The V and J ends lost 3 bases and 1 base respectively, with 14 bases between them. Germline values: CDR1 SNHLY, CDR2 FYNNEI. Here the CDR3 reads CASSEYGGQGTDTQYF. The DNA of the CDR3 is TGTGCCAGCAGTGAGTATGGAGGTCAGGGCACAGATACGCAGTATTTT. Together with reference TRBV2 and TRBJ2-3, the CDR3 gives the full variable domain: EPEVTQTPSHQVTQMGQEVILRCVPISNHLYFYWYRQILGQKVEFLVSFYNNEISEKSEIFDDQFSVERPDGSNFTLKIRSTKLEDSAMYFCASSEYGGQGTDTQYFGPGTRLTVL.

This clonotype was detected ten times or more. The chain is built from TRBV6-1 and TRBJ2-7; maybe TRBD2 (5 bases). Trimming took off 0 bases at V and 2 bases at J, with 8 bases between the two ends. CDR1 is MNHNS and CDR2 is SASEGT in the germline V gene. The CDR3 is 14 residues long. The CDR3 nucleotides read TGTGCCAGCAGTGAAGCGCGGGCAGCCTACGAGCAGTACTTC. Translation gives CASSEARAAYEQYF.

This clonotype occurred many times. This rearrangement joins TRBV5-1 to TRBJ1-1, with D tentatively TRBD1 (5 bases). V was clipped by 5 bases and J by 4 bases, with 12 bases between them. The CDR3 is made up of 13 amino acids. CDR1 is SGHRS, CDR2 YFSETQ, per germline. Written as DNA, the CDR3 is TGCGCCAGCAGGTCGGGAGGGGCCACTGAAGCTTTCTTT. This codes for CASRSGGATEAFF.

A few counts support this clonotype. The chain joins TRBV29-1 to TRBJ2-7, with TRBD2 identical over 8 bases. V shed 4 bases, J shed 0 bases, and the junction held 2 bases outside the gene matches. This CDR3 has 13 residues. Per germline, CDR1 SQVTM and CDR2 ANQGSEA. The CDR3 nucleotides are TGCAGCGTTGGGGGGACTAGCTCCTACGAGCAGTACTTC. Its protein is CSVGGTSSYEQYF.

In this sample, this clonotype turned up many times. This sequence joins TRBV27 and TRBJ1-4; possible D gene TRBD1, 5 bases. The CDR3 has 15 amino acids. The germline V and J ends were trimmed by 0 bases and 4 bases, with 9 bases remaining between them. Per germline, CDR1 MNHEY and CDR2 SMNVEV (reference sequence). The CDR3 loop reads CASSLSRTSNEKLFF. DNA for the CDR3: TGTGCCAGCAGTTTATCCCGGACAAGTAATGAAAAACTGTTTTTT.

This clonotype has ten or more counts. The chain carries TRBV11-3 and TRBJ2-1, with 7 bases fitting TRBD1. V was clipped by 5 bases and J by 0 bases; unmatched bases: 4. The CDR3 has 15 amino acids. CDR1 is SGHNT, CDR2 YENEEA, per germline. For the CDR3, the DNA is TGTGCCAGCAGCCGGACAGGTAACTCCTACAATGAGCAGTTCTTC. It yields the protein CASSRTGNSYNEQFF.

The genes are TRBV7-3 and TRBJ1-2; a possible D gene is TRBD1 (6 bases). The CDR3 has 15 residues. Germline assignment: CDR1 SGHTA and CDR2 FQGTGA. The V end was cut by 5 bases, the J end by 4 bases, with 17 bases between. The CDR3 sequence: CASSPQGGVGYGYTF. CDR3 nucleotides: TGTGCCAGCAGCCCACAAGGGGGTGTAGGCTATGGCTACACCTTC.

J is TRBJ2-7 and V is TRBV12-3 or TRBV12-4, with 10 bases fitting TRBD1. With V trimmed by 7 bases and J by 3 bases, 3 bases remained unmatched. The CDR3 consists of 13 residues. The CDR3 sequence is CASTDRGFYEQYF. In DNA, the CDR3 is TGTGCCAGCACGGACAGGGGGTTCTACGAGCAGTACTTC.

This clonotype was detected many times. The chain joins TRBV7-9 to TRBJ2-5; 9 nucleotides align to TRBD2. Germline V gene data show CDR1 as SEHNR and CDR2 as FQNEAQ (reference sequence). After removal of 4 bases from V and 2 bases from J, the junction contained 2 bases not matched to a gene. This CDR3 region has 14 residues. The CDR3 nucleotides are TGTGCCAGCAGCTCGACTAGCGGACAAGAGACCCAGTACTTC. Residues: CASSSTSGQETQYF.

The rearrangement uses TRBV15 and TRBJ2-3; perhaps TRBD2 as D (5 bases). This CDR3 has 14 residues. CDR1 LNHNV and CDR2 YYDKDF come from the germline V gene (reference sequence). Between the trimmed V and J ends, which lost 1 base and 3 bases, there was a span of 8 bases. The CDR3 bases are TGTGCCACCAGCAGAGCGGGATCTACAGATACGCAGTATTTT. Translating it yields CATSRAGSTDTQYF.

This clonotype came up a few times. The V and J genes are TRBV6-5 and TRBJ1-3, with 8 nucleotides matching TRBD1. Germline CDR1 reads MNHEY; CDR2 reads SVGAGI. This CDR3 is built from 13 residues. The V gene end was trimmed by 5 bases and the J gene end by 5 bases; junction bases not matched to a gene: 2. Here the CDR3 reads CASSGQGRNTIYF. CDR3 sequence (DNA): TGTGCCAGCAGTGGACAGGGAAGAAACACCATATATTTT.

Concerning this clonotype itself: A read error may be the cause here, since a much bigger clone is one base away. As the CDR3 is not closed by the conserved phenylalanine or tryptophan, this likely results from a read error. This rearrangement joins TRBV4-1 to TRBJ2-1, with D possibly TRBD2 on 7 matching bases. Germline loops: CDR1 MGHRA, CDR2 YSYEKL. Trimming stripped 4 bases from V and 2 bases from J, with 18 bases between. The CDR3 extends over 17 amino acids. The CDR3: CASSPKRGGPTYNEQFY. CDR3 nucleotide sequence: TGCGCCAGCAGCCCGAAAAGGGGGGGCCCAACCTACAATGAGCAGTTCTAC.

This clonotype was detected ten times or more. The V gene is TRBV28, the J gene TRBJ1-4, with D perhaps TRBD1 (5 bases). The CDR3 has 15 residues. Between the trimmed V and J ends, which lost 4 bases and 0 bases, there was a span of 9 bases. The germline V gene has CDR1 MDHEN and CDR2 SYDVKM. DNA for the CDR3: TGTGCCAGCAGTTGGGGGGGGGCAACTAATGAAAAACTGTTTTTT. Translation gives CASSWGGATNEKLFF.

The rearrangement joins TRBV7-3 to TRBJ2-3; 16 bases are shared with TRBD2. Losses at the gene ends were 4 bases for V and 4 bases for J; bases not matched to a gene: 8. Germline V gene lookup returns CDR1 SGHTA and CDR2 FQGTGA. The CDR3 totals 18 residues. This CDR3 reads CASSSGLAGGLGPDTQYF. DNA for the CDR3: TGTGCCAGCAGCTCGGGACTAGCGGGGGGGTTAGGTCCAGATACGCAGTATTTT.

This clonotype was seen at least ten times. CDR3 in amino acids: CASFTGPYGVNTEAFF. Here the CDR3 DNA reads TGTGCCAGTTTTACCGGGCCCTACGGGGTGAACACTGAAGCTTTCTTT. V and J are TRBV19 and TRBJ1-1; D gene uncertain. Germline CDR1 is LNHDA and CDR2 is SQIVND (reference sequence). CDR3 size: 16 residues. V was trimmed by 8 bases and J by 0 bases, leaving 19 bases between them. The full variable domain, with the rest looked up from reference TRBV19 and TRBJ1-1, is DGGITQSPKYLFRKEGQNVTLSCEQNLNHDAMYWYRQDPGQGLRLIYYSQIVNDFQKGDIAEGYSVSREKKESFPLTVTSAQKNPTAFYLCASFTGPYGVNTEAFFGQGTRLTVV.

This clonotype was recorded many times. CDR3 loop: CASSVSGGRYNEQFF. CDR3 DNA sequence: TGCGCCAGCAGCGTCAGCGGGGGGCGTTACAATGAGCAGTTCTTC. This chain connects TRBV5-1 to TRBJ2-1; 9 positions match TRBD2. Germline CDR1 is SGHRS and CDR2 is YFSETQ. This CDR3 is 15 amino acids long. V trimming: 4 bases; J trimming: 4 bases; junction bases outside the gene matches: 6.